A single sample gave rise to the 19 T cell receptor beta chains below, sequenced in a study of blood T cell repertoires in COVID-19 (TCRdb year 2020). Preparation of the library involved the immunoSEQ multiplex PCR assay. TCRdb took this table from immuneACCESS and kept in-frame rearrangements with V and J called. Such tables lack part of the clones; where checked against another copy, unresolved V genes explain under half of the gap, and the rest is unexplained. The sample contains almost 95,000 clones, approximately 70% of them found a single time. The ten largest make up about 22% of the sample. Sequencing was carried out using peripheral blood. The receptor set was obtained from a woman aged 55 to 70 in a cohort sampled during active or convalescent COVID-19.

The rearrangement joins TRBV2 to TRBJ2-3; D is possibly TRBD1 (6 bases). Trimming stripped 6 bases from V and 4 bases from J, with 11 bases between. The germline V gene encodes CDR1 SNHLY and CDR2 FYNNEI. This CDR3 has 13 residues. In DNA, the CDR3 is TGTGCCAGCAGCAATCAGGGGTCAGATACGCAGTATTTT. Translation: CASSNQGSDTQYF.

J is TRBJ2-7 and V is TRBV27; D is unresolved. The CDR3 totals 14 residues. V lost 6 bases and J 3 bases, leaving 15 bases between the germline ends. Germline CDR1 is MNHEY and CDR2 is SMNVEV (reference sequence). CDR3 nucleotide sequence: TGTGCCAGCAGGGTCACCATGGTAGTCTACGAGCAGTACTTC. Translating gives CASRVTMVVYEQYF.

The rearrangement joins TRBV7-3 to TRBJ2-2, with 8 bases fitting TRBD1. The CDR3 has 14 amino acids. CDR1 is SGHTA and CDR2 is FQGTGA in the germline V gene. J was trimmed by 6 bases and V by 3 bases; bases with no gene match: 3. The CDR3: CASSLTRGPGELFF. The CDR3 coding sequence is TGTGCCAGCAGCTTGACCAGGGGGCCCGGGGAGCTGTTTTTT.

CDR3 region: CASSLAPGVREKLFF. The CDR3 DNA reads as TGTGCCAGCAGCTTAGCTCCCGGGGTCAGGGAAAAACTGTTTTTT. The gene calls are TRBV7-2 and TRBJ1-4; D is unclear. V was pared by 0 bases and J by 8 bases, with 13 bases between. Germline V gene data show CDR1 as SGHTA and CDR2 as FQGNSA. This CDR3 contains 15 residues.

The rearrangement links TRBV3-1 (or the pseudogene TRBV3-2) to TRBJ2-1, with a possible D match to TRBD2 (6 bases). V lost 0 bases and J lost 4, with 16 bases in between. The germline CDR1 and CDR2 sequences are LGHDT and YNNKEL (reference sequence). The length of the CDR3 is 17 residues. The CDR3 spells CASSQDNRGSEYNEQFF. The CDR3 DNA is TGTGCCAGCAGCCAAGATAATCGGGGGAGCGAGTACAATGAGCAGTTCTTC.

The J gene is TRBJ2-7, the V gene TRBV27; TRBD1 might be the D (5 bases). Germline CDR1 MNHEY, CDR2 SMNVEV (reference sequence). This CDR3 region has 17 residues. Trimming removed 3 bases at V and 1 base at J, with 19 bases between. Here the CDR3 DNA reads TGTGCCAGCAGTTTCATCACTGCAGGGAAACGTTCCTACGAGCAGTACTTC. It translates to CASSFITAGKRSYEQYF.

This chain joins TRBV6-5 and TRBJ2-1; no clear D. The germline V gene encodes CDR1 MNHEY and CDR2 SVGAGI. This CDR3 has 14 residues. V was cut by 0 bases and J by 4 bases, with 7 bases left in between. Written as DNA, the CDR3 is TGTGCCAGCAGTTACTCGGAACTATACAATGAGCAGTTCTTC. It translates to CASSYSELYNEQFF.

The chain recombines TRBV29-1 with TRBJ2-1; weak D call: TRBD1 (6 bases). Germline V gene lookup returns CDR1 SQVTM and CDR2 ANQGSEA. The ends were cut back, 5 bases at V and 0 bases at J, with 20 bases in the middle. The CDR3 covers 17 residues. The CDR3 DNA is TGCAGCGTTCCTATGGGACAAACACCCGGCTCCTACAATGAGCAGTTCTTC. Encoded protein: CSVPMGQTPGSYNEQFF.

The genes are TRBV6-1 and TRBJ2-5, with D possibly matching TRBD2 (7 bases). V gave up 1 base and J gave up 5 bases, with 14 bases separating them. The CDR3 is 15 amino acids. From germline, CDR1 is MNHNS and CDR2 SASEGT. Here the CDR3 reads CASSEVGGPPETQYF. CDR3 sequence (DNA): TGTGCCAGCAGTGAAGTGGGGGGGCCACCTGAGACCCAGTACTTC.

This clone was counted a few times. The rearrangement links TRBV2 to TRBJ1-6, with D uncertain. From germline, CDR1 is SNHLY and CDR2 FYNNEI. There are 19 residues in the CDR3. The ends were cut back, 7 bases at V and 0 bases at J, with 22 bases in the middle. The CDR3 loop is CASTTDYRTGSSYNSPLHF. DNA of the CDR3: TGTGCCAGCACCACGGACTATCGGACTGGAAGCTCCTATAATTCACCCCTCCACTTT.

The rearrangement links TRBV4-1 to TRBJ2-1; 10 bases are shared with TRBD2. Germline loops: CDR1 MGHRA, CDR2 YSYEKL. The CDR3 runs 15 residues. V was clipped by 1 base and J by 6 bases; unmatched bases: 3. CDR3: CASSQVSGGANEQFF. The CDR3 DNA reads TGCGCCAGCAGCCAAGTGAGCGGGGGGGCCAATGAGCAGTTCTTC.

V and J are TRBV7-9 and TRBJ1-2; perhaps TRBD1 as D (5 bases). The CDR3 consists of 14 residues. V was cut by 5 bases and J by 1 base, with 11 bases left in between. Germline V gene lookup returns CDR1 SEHNR and CDR2 FQNEAQ (reference sequence). In nucleotides, the CDR3 is TGTGCCAGCAGCCCCAGGACAAGTAACTATGGCTACACCTTC. It yields the protein CASSPRTSNYGYTF.

The rearrangement joins TRBV5-1 to TRBJ2-5; D not resolved. The CDR3 has 12 residues. Trimming took 4 bases from V and 5 from J, leaving 9 bases between them. Germline V gene data show CDR1 as SGHRS and CDR2 as YFSETQ. In DNA form, the CDR3 reads TGCGCCAGCAGCGCTAGTGGGGAGACCCAGTACTTC. This gives the protein CASSASGETQYF.

The chain carries TRBV7-8 and TRBJ1-4; TRBD1 agrees at 10 bases. Germline CDR1 reads SGHVS; CDR2 reads FQNEAQ. J lost 10 bases, V lost 5 bases, and 10 bases had no gene match. The CDR3 is made up of 15 amino acids. The CDR3 DNA reads TGTGCCAGCAGCCCAGGTCTGGACAGGGGGGGAAAACTGTTTTTT. This translates into CASSPGLDRGGKLFF.

This clone was seen a few times. The genes are TRBV18 and TRBJ1-6; a possible D gene is TRBD1 (6 bases). The V and J ends lost 4 bases and 13 bases respectively, with 14 bases between them. CDR1 and CDR2 from the germline V gene are KGHSH and LQKENI. The CDR3 is 13 amino acids. The CDR3 DNA is TGTGCCAGCTCACGCTTGACAGGTTCGCCCCTCCACTTT. Amino acids: CASSRLTGSPLHF. The full variable domain, rest sourced from reference TRBV18 and TRBJ1-6, is NAGVMQNPRHLVRRRGQEARLRCSPMKGHSHVYWYRQLPEEGLKFMVYLQKENIIDESGMPKERFSAEFPKEGPSILRIQQVVRGDSAAYFCASSRLTGSPLHFGNGTRLTVT.

This clone was found a few times. This rearrangement joins TRBV5-4 to TRBJ2-2; D is unresolved. This CDR3 spans 16 amino acids. V lost 0 bases and J 1 base, leaving 10 bases between the germline ends. Germline lookup yields CDR1 SGHNT and CDR2 YYREEE (reference sequence). The CDR3 is CASSLGLRGNTGELFF. Written as DNA, the CDR3 is TGTGCCAGCAGCTTGGGGTTGAGAGGGAACACCGGGGAGCTGTTTTTT.

The J gene is TRBJ1-3, the V gene TRBV5-1, with D unclear. Trimming removed 0 bases from V and 0 bases from J, with 7 bases in between. The germline CDR1 and CDR2 sequences are SGHRS and YFSETQ. This CDR3 comprises 15 residues. The CDR3 DNA is TGCGCCAGCAGCTTGGCAGGTAACTCTGGAAACACCATATATTTT. Protein: CASSLAGNSGNTIYF.

This clone was picked up a small number of times. The chain employs TRBV6-5 and TRBJ1-2; possibly TRBD1 for D (5 bases). Germline assignment: CDR1 MNHEY and CDR2 SVGAGI. This CDR3 is built from 13 residues. V was shortened by 10 bases and J by 5 bases, with 17 bases between the two germline ends. Here the CDR3 DNA reads TGTGCCACCCCCGGGAGGGGTGGGTATGGCTACACCTTC. Translation: CATPGRGGYGYTF.

The chain is built from TRBV9 and TRBJ2-1; 9 nucleotides align to TRBD2. The V segment lost 0 bases and the J segment 6 bases; nucleotides outside the gene matches: 4. Germline-derived CDR1 and CDR2 are SGDLS and YYNGEE. The CDR3 runs 15 residues. The CDR3 DNA sequence: TGTGCCAGCAGCGTAGGAATAGCGGGGGTCAATGAGCAGTTCTTC. Translation: CASSVGIAGVNEQFF.